Following are 21 T cell receptor beta chains from one sample sequenced in a study of early T cells in non-severe SARS-CoV-2 infection. TCRdb fed the 5' RACE reads into MiXCR, producing one record per CDR3 protein. Seen here are more than 90,000 distinct CDR3 sequences, roughly 13% observed once, and the top ten hold 2% to 2.5%. The specimen sequenced was whole blood. These receptors came from an adult who was a healthcare worker with PCR-confirmed SARS-CoV-2 infection or an uninfected control (not recorded which).

V usage is TRBV5-8 and J usage is TRBJ2-4, with D possibly being TRBD1 or TRBD2 (6 bases each). Germline V lookup: CDR1 SGHTS, CDR2 YDEGEE. V was cut by 10 bases and J by 3 bases, with 14 bases left in between. The CDR3 is made up of 13 amino acids. The CDR3 nucleotides are TGTGCCGTCCAACAGGGAGGCAAAAACATTCAGTACTTC. Translation gives CAVQQGGKNIQYF. Looking up the rest from reference TRBV5-8 and TRBJ2-4 gives the full variable domain: EAGVTQSPTHLIKTRGQQATLRCSPISGHTSVYWYQQALGLGLQFLLWYDEGEERNRGNFPPRFSGRQFPNYSSELNVNALELEDSALYLCAVQQGGKNIQYFGAGTRLSVL.

This clonotype has a handful of counts. CDR3 in DNA: TGTGCCAGCAGTTTAGAGGGGGGGAGCAATCAGCCCCAGCATTTT. As protein: CASSLEGGSNQPQHF. The J gene is TRBJ1-5, the V gene TRBV12-3 or TRBV12-4, with a tentative D call TRBD1 (6 bases). The ends were cut back, 1 base at V and 1 base at J, with 8 bases in the middle. There are 15 residues in the CDR3.

The sample holds many counts of this clonotype. This sequence joins TRBV7-6 and TRBJ1-1, with 8 bases fitting TRBD1. Germline V gene lookup returns CDR1 SGHVS and CDR2 FNYEAQ. The CDR3 totals 15 residues. V shed 3 bases and J 1 base; nucleotides not matched to a gene: 4. CDR3 loop: CASSFYGTGNTEAFF. CDR3 DNA sequence: TGTGCCAGCAGCTTCTACGGGACAGGGAACACTGAAGCTTTCTTT.

This clonotype appeared a few times. This chain joins TRBV7-9 and TRBJ1-5; D remains unclear. The ends were cut back, 5 bases at V and 5 bases at J, with 16 bases in the middle. The germline CDR1 and CDR2 sequences are SEHNR and FQNEAQ (reference sequence). The CDR3 is 15 residues long. The CDR3 here is CASSPSDGRHQPQHF. Here the CDR3 DNA reads TGTGCCAGCAGCCCAAGTGATGGGAGGCATCAGCCCCAGCATTTT.

This clonotype was picked up many times. DNA for the CDR3: TGCAGTGCCCTCCATTCGGGGGGCTTAAAAGGCGAGCAGTACTTC. Protein product: CSALHSGGLKGEQYF. J is TRBJ2-7 and V is TRBV20-1; tentative D call: TRBD2 (7 bases). Germline V gene data show CDR1 as DFQATT and CDR2 as SNEGSKA (reference sequence). The germline V and J ends were trimmed by 6 bases and 6 bases, with 24 bases remaining between them. The CDR3 runs to 15 residues.

At least ten counts were recorded for this clonotype. The J gene is TRBJ2-7, the V gene TRBV6-2 or TRBV6-3; D uncertain. The CDR3 length is 12 residues. Trimming took off 2 bases at V and 4 bases at J, with 6 bases between the two ends. Germline CDR1 reads MNHEY; CDR2 reads SVGEGT. CDR3 DNA sequence: TGTGCCAGCAGTTACGGGCCTTACGAGCAGTACTTC. It translates to CASSYGPYEQYF.

The rearrangement joins TRBV2 to TRBJ1-2, with 12 bases aligning to TRBD1. The CDR3 covers 14 residues. V lost 7 bases, J lost 8 bases, and 8 bases stayed unmatched. Per germline, CDR1 SNHLY and CDR2 FYNNEI. CDR3 protein: CASIPGQGAGGYTF. The CDR3 DNA sequence: TGTGCCAGCATCCCGGGACAGGGGGCCGGGGGCTACACCTTC.

V and J are TRBV7-2 and TRBJ2-7; D may be TRBD1 or TRBD2 (5 bases each). CDR3 length: 15 residues. V was trimmed by 6 bases and J by 8 bases, leaving 23 bases between them. Germline V CDR1 and CDR2: SGHTA, FQGNSA. Here the CDR3 reads CASSPGTSVVSKQYF. In nucleotides, the CDR3 is TGTGCCAGCAGTCCCGGGACCTCCGTCGTGAGTAAGCAGTACTTC.

The sample holds many counts of this clonotype. The chain has TRBV10-2 and TRBJ1-1; D might be TRBD1 (5 bases). Germline-derived CDR1 and CDR2 are WSHSY and SAAADI. V shed 2 bases and J shed 4 bases, with 11 bases lying between them. CDR3 size: 14 residues. The CDR3 sequence: CASSESPGATEAFF. CDR3 coding DNA: TGCGCCAGCAGTGAGAGTCCTGGGGCCACTGAAGCTTTCTTT.

This CDR3 is CASSPVPQPSNEQFF. The DNA for the CDR3 is TGTGCCAGCAGTCCGGTCCCCCAGCCGTCCAATGAGCAGTTCTTC. The chain is built from TRBV28 and TRBJ2-1; D is ambiguous. Germline CDR1 is MDHEN and CDR2 is SYDVKM. CDR3 size: 15 residues. V was clipped by 5 bases and J by 6 bases, with 17 bases between them. The full variable domain, completed using reference TRBV28 and TRBJ2-1, is DVKVTQSSRYLVKRTGEKVFLECVQDMDHENMFWYRQDPGLGLRLIYFSYDVKMKEKGDIPEGYSVSREKKERFSLILESASTNQTSMYLCASSPVPQPSNEQFFGPGTRLTVL.

The chain uses TRBV12-3 or TRBV12-4 and TRBJ1-3; no definite D call. The CDR3 spans 15 residues. The V gene lost 5 bases and the J gene lost 1 base, with 12 bases spanning the gap. The CDR3 loop reads CASSRRNWSGNTIYF. The CDR3 nucleotides read TGTGCCAGCAGTCGGCGTAATTGGTCTGGAAACACCATATATTTT.

This clonotype has ten or more counts. V is TRBV20-1 and J is TRBJ1-4; a weak D match, TRBD1 (6 bases). The V and J ends lost 0 bases and 7 bases respectively, with 15 bases between them. There are 15 residues in the CDR3. CDR1 DFQATT and CDR2 SNEGSKA come from the germline V gene (reference sequence). CDR3 nucleotide sequence: TGCAGTGCTAGAGATGGGGGGCGTTCGGGTGAAAAACTGTTTTTT. Its protein product is CSARDGGRSGEKLFF.

This clonotype has ten or more counts. The chain is built from TRBV7-2 and TRBJ1-5, with D unclear. Germline V CDR1 and CDR2: SGHTA, FQGNSA. CDR3 length: 13 residues. Trimming cost V 5 bases and J 0 bases, with 5 bases left between them. The CDR3 nucleotides are TGTGCCAGCAGCGCCCGTAGCAATCAGCCCCAGCATTTT. Translated: CASSARSNQPQHF.

This clonotype was observed a handful of times. The V gene is TRBV29-1, the J gene TRBJ2-2, with D unclear. Germline CDR1 and CDR2: SQVTM and ANQGSEA. CDR3 length equals 14 residues. Trimming cost V 4 bases and J 0 bases, with 9 bases left between them. The CDR3 sequence: CSVASGANTGELFF. In DNA, the CDR3 is TGCAGCGTTGCCTCGGGCGCGAACACCGGGGAGCTGTTTTTT.

There are many counts of this clonotype. The chain is built from TRBV6-2 or TRBV6-3 and TRBJ2-1, with D possibly matching TRBD2 (5 bases). The germline V and J ends were trimmed by 6 bases and 5 bases, with 17 bases remaining between them. Germline V gives CDR1 MNHEY, CDR2 SVGEGT. CDR3 length equals 15 residues. The CDR3 region is CASSRTRVGNNEQFF. The CDR3 DNA sequence: TGTGCCAGCAGCCGAACTAGGGTGGGAAACAATGAGCAGTTCTTC.

The table lists this clonotype with many counts. This chain uses TRBV28 with TRBJ2-1, with 7 bases aligning to TRBD1. J was trimmed by 4 bases and V by 4 bases; bases with no gene match: 16. The CDR3 covers 18 residues. Germline loops: CDR1 MDHEN, CDR2 SYDVKM. CDR3 coding DNA: TGTGCCAGCAGTTCCTCCCACGAGACAGGGAGTTTTTACAATGAGCAGTTCTTC. Translation gives CASSSSHETGSFYNEQFF.

V and J are TRBV27 and TRBJ2-3, with D tentatively TRBD1 (7 bases). There are 16 residues in the CDR3. The germline gives CDR1 MNHEY, CDR2 SMNVEV (reference sequence). Deletions cut 2 bases from V and 1 base from J, with 13 bases between. The CDR3 DNA reads as TGTGCCAGCAGTTTAAGCACAGGGGAGGGCACAGATACGCAGTATTTT. It specifies CASSLSTGEGTDTQYF.

This clonotype occurred many times. V and J are TRBV5-1 and TRBJ1-4; TRBD1 might be the D (5 bases). The CDR3 is 15 residues long. V lost 4 bases, J lost 5 bases, and 15 bases lay in between. Germline loops: CDR1 SGHRS, CDR2 YFSETQ. The CDR3 region has the DNA TGCGCCAGCAGCGCGGGACCTATACAAAATGAAAAACTGTTTTTT. Translated: CASSAGPIQNEKLFF.

The gene calls are TRBV9 and TRBJ1-1; D unclear. The ends were cut back, 3 bases at V and 1 base at J, with 10 bases in the middle. The CDR3 has 14 residues. The germline V gene encodes CDR1 SGDLS and CDR2 YYNGEE. CDR3 sequence (DNA): TGTGCCAGCAGCGCATTGAGCCGGAACACTGAAGCTTTCTTT. Translated: CASSALSRNTEAFF.

A word on this clonotype: A much larger clone differs by one base, so this may be a read error. The chain has TRBV6-5 and TRBJ1-4; D possibly corresponds to TRBD1 (5 bases). Between the trimmed V and J ends, which lost 3 bases and 10 bases, there was a span of 18 bases. The CDR3 consists of 15 residues. Germline V gives CDR1 MNHEY, CDR2 SVGAGI. The CDR3 bases are TGTGCCAGCAGTTATCGTGGAGGGACGGGCGGAAAACTGTTTTTT. As protein: CASSYRGGTGGKLFF.

The V call is TRBV5-4, the J call TRBJ2-3; weak D call: TRBD1 (6 bases). Germline V gene sequence: CDR1 SGHNT, CDR2 YYREEE (reference sequence). The germline V and J ends were trimmed by 0 bases and 5 bases, with 13 bases remaining between them. CDR3 length: 15 amino acids. For the CDR3, the DNA is TGTGCCAGCAGCTTGGGAGGGGCAGGGGAAGATACGCAGTATTTT. It codes for CASSLGGAGEDTQYF.